The TCR beta chain under discussion was sequenced for a study of blood T cell repertoires in COVID-19. Across the study: Samples representing acute and convalescent COVID-19 were sourced from the United States, Italy and Spain. In each case, the material was cDNA or gDNA derived from T cells, B-cell-depleted T cells, or PBMCs.

Germline V gives CDR1 LGHDT, CDR2 YNNKEL (reference sequence). V was cut by 2 bases and J by 8 bases, with 9 bases left in between. The CDR3 extends over 12 amino acids. Study processing details: Nucleated cell number was recorded as an estimate derived from reference gene primer amplification. Sequencing was performed with immunoSEQ multiplex PCR; in TCRdb, only in-frame clones are kept and a portion is missing. V, J and clone size derive from that table, while D and trimming were established from the DNA sequence. This sample has approximately 140,000 clones; under 90% occur once, and the top ten carry about 9.3%.

The material sequenced was peripheral blood. This sequence was found in an elderly woman in a cohort sampled during active or convalescent COVID-19. This rearrangement joins TRBV3-1 (or the pseudogene TRBV3-2) to TRBJ1-2; weak D call: TRBD1 (5 bases). This CDR3 reads CASSQQGGGYTF. CDR3 nucleotide sequence: TGTGCCAGCAGCCAACAGGGAGGCGGCTACACCTTC.